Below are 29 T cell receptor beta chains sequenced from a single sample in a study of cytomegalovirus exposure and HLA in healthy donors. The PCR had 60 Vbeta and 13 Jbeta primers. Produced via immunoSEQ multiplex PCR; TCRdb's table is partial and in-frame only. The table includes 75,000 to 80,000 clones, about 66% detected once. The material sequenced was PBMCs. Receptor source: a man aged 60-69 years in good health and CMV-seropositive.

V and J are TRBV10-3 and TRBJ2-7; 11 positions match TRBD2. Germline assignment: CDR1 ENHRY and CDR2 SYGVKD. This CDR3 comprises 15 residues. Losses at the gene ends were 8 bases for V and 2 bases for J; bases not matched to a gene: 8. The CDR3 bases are TGTGCCATCGGAGGGCTAGCGGGGGGTACCTACGAGCAGTACTTC. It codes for CAIGGLAGGTYEQYF.

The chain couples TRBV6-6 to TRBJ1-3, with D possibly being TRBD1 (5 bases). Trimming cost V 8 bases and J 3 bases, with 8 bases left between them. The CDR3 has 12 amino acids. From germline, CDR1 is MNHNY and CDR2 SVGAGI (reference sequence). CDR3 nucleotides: TGTGCCAGCCAGGGAAGTGGAAACACCATATATTTT. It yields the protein CASQGSGNTIYF.

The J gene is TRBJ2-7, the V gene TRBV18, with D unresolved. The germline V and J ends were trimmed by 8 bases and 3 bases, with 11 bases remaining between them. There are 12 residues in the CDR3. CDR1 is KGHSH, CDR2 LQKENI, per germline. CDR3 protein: CASGNYNYEQYF. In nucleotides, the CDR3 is TGTGCCAGCGGTAACTACAACTACGAGCAGTACTTC. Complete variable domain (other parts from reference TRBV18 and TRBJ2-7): NAGVMQNPRHLVRRRGQEARLRCSPMKGHSHVYWYRQLPEEGLKFMVYLQKENIIDESGMPKERFSAEFPKEGPSILRIQQVVRGDSAAYFCASGNYNYEQYFGPGTRLTVT.

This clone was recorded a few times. The CDR3: CAWSVPGGAAGNTIYF. Here the CDR3 DNA reads TGTGCCTGGAGTGTACCCGGGGGGGCGGCTGGAAACACCATATATTTT. The genes are TRBV30 and TRBJ1-3; D might be TRBD1 (6 bases). The CDR3 is made up of 16 amino acids. CDR1 GTSNPN and CDR2 SVGIG come from the germline V gene (reference sequence). V was clipped by 0 bases and J by 2 bases, with 14 bases between them.

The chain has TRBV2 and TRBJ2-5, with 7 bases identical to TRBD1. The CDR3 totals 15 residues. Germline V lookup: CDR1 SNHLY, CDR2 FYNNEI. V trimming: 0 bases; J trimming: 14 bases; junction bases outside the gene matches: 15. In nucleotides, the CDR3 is TGTGCCAGCAGTGAAGCGCTTCGGACAGGATTGGACCCATACTTC. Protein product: CASSEALRTGLDPYF.

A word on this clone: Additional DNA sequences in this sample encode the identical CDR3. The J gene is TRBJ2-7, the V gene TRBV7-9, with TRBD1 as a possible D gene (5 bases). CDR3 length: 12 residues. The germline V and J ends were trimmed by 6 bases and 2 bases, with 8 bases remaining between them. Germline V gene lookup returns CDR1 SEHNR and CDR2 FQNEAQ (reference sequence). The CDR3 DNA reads TGTGCCAGCAGGTCAGGGACCTACGAGCAGTACTTC. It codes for CASRSGTYEQYF.

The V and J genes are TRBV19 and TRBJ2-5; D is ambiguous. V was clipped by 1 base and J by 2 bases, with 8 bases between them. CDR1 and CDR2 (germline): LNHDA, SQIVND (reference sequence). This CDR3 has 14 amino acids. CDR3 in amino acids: CASSIGGLQETQYF. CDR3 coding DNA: TGTGCCAGTAGTATAGGAGGTCTACAAGAGACCCAGTACTTC.

CDR3 nucleotide sequence: TGTGCCAGCAGCGCCGGCCCGGAGGAGGCAGCGGGGGACCAAGAGACCCAGTACTTC. Protein sequence: CASSAGPEEAAGDQETQYF. The chain uses TRBV5-6 and TRBJ2-5, with 8 bases lining up with TRBD2. With V trimmed by 4 bases and J by 0 bases, 17 bases remained unmatched. The CDR3 runs to 19 residues. Germline loops: CDR1 SGHDT, CDR2 YYEEEE.

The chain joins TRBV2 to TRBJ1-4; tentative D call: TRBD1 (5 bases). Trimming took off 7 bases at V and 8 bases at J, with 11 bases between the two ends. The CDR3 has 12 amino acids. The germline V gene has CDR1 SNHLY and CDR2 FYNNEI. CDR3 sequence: CASNTGPEKLFF. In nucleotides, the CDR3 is TGTGCCAGCAACACAGGCCCCGAAAAACTGTTTTTT.

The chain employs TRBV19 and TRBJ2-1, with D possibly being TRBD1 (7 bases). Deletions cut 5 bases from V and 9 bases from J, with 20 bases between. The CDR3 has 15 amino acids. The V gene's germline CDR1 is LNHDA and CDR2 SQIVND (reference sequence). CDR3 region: CASSALTGTLGEQFF. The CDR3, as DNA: TGTGCCAGTAGTGCATTGACAGGGACTTTGGGTGAGCAGTTCTTC. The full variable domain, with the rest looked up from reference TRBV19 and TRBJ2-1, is DGGITQSPKYLFRKEGQNVTLSCEQNLNHDAMYWYRQDPGQGLRLIYYSQIVNDFQKGDIAEGYSVSREKKESFPLTVTSAQKNPTAFYLCASSALTGTLGEQFFGPGTRLTVL.

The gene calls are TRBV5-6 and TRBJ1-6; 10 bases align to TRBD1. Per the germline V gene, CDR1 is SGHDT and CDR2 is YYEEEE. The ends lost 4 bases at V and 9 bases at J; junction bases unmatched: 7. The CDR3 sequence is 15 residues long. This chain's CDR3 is CASSKDRGVSSPLHF. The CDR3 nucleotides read TGTGCCAGCAGCAAGGACAGGGGGGTGAGTTCACCCCTCCACTTT.

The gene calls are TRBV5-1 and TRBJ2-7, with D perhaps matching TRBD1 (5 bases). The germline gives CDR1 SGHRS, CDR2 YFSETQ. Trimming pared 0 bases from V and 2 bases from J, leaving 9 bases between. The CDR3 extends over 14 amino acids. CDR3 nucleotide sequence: TGCGCCAGCAGCTTGGGGCAGGGTCCCTACGAGCAGTACTTC. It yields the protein CASSLGQGPYEQYF.

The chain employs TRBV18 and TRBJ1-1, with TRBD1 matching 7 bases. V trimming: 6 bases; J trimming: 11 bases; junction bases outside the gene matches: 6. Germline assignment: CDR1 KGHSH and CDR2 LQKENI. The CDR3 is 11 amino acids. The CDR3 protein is CASSRDSEAFF. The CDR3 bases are TGTGCCAGCTCTCGGGACAGCGAGGCTTTCTTT.

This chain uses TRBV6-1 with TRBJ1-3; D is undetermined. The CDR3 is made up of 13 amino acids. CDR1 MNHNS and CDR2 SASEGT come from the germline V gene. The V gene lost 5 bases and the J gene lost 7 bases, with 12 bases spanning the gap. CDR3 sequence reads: CASSRVTGNTIYF. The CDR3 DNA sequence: TGTGCCAGCAGTAGGGTCACGGGGAACACCATATATTTT.

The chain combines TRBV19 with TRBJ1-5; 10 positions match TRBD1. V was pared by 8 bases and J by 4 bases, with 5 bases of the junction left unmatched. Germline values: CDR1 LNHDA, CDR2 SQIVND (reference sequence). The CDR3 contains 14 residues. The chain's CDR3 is CASRQGARNQPQHF. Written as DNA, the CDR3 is TGTGCCAGTCGACAGGGGGCGCGGAATCAGCCCCAGCATTTT.

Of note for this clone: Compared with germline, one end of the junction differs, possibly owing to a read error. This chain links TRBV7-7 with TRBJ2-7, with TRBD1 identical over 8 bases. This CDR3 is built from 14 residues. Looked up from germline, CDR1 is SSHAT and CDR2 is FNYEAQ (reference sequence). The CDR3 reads CASSFGQGSYEQYF. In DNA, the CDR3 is TGTGCTAGCAGCTTCGGACAGGGTTCCTACGAGCAGTACTTC.

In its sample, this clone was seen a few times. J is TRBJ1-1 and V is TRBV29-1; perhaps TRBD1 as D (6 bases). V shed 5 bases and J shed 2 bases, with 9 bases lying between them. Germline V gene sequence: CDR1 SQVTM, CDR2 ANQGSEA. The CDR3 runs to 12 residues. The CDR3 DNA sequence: TGCAGCGTTTTCAGGGGAAACACTGAAGCTTTCTTT. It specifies CSVFRGNTEAFF.

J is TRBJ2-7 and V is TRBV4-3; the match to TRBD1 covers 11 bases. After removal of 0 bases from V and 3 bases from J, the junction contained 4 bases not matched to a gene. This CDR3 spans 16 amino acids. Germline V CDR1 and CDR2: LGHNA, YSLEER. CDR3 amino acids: CASSQEYGTGGYEQYF. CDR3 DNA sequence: TGCGCCAGCAGCCAAGAATACGGGACAGGGGGCTACGAGCAGTACTTC.

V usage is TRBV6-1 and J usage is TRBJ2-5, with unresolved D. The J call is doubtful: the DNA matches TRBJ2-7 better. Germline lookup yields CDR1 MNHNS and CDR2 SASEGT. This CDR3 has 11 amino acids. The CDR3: CASSAFYEQYF. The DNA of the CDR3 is TGTGCCAGCAGTGCCTTCTACGAGCAGTACTTC.

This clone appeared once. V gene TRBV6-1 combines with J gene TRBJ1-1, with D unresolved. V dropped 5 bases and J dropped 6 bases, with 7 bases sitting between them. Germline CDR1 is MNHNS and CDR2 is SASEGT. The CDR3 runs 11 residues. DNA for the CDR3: TGTGCCAGCAGTTACGCGGCTGAAGCTTTCTTT. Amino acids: CASSYAAEAFF.

CDR3 loop: CASSERTGRDTQYF. The CDR3 nucleotides are TGCGCCAGCAGTGAGAGAACGGGAAGGGATACGCAGTATTTT. This chain uses TRBV10-1 with TRBJ2-3; possible D gene TRBD2, 5 bases. Germline V gene data show CDR1 as WNHNN and CDR2 as SYGVQD (reference sequence). Trimming took 2 bases from V and 6 from J, leaving 12 bases between them. The CDR3 contains 14 residues.

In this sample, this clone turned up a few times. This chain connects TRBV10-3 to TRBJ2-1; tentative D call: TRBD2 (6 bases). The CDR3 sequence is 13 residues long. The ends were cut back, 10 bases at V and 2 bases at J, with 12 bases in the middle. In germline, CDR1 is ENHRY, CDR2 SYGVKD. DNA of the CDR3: TGTGCCACCGGGGGTGCAGCCTACAATGAGCAGTTCTTC. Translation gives CATGGAAYNEQFF.

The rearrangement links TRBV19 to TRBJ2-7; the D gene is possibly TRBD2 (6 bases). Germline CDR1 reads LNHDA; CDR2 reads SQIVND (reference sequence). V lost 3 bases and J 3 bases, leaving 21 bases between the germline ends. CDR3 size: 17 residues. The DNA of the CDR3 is TGTGCCAGTAGTATGATATTGGGGGTAGCGGAGATCTACGAGCAGTACTTC. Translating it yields CASSMILGVAEIYEQYF.

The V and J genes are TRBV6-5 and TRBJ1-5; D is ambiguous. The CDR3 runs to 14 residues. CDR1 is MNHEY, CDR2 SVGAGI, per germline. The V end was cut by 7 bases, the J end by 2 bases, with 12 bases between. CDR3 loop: CASMSLRGNQPQHF. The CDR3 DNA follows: TGTGCCAGCATGTCCTTACGGGGCAATCAGCCCCAGCATTTT.

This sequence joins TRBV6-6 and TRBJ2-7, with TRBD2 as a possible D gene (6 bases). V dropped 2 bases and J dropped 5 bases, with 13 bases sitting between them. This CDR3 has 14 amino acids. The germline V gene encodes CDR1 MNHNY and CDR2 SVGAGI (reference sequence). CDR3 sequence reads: CASSYRQGGNEQYF. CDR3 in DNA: TGTGCCAGCAGTTACCGCCAGGGAGGTAACGAGCAGTACTTC.

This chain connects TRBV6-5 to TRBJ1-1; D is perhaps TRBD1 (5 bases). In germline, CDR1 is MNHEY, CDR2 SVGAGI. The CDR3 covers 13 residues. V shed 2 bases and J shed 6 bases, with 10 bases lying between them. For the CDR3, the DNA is TGTGCCAGCAGTTACGATGGGGGGGCTGAAGCTTTCTTT. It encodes CASSYDGGAEAFF.

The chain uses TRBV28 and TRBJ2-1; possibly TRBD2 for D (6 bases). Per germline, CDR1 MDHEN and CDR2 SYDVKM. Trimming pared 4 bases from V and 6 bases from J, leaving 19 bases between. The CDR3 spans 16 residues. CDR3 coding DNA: TGTGCCAGCAGTTCCTTTACGGGGGTTCGGGGCAATGAGCAGTTCTTC. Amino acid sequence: CASSSFTGVRGNEQFF. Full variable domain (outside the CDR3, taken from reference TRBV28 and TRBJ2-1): DVKVTQSSRYLVKRTGEKVFLECVQDMDHENMFWYRQDPGLGLRLIYFSYDVKMKEKGDIPEGYSVSREKKERFSLILESASTNQTSMYLCASSSFTGVRGNEQFFGPGTRLTVL.

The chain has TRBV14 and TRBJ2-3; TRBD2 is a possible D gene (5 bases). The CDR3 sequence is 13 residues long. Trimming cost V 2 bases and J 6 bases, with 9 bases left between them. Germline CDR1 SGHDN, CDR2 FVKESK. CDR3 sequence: CASSQRGEDTQYF. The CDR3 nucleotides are TGTGCCAGCAGCCAACGGGGTGAGGATACGCAGTATTTT.

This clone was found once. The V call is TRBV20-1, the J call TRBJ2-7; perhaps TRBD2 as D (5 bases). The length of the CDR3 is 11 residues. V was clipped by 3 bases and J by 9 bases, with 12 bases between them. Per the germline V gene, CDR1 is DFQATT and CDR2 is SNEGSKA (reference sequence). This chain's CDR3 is CSARALASQYF. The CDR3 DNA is TGCAGTGCTAGGGCGCTAGCATCGCAGTACTTC.